Here is one T cell receptor beta chain with its context. The antigen remains unidentified. TCRdb's table, derived via immunoSEQ multiplex PCR, lists solely in-frame clones and lacks some. The sample yields 110,000 or so clones, approximately 94% seen once. The sample originates from a study of brain T cells in children with intractable seizures. Notes on the study in general: Absence of clones before surgery may stem from lower sequencing depth.

This CDR3 region has 11 residues. The V gene's germline CDR1 is GTSNPN and CDR2 SVGIG (reference sequence). V lost 0 bases, J lost 7 bases, and 6 bases lay in between. Sequencing was limited to surgery cases with top T cell transcript signatures in brain tissue. Before surgery, patients took at least one anti-epileptic drug. The sample here was peripheral blood, taken at surgery. The J gene is TRBJ1-1, the V gene TRBV30; D is uncertain. This clonotype was obtained from a boy in the first two years of life with hemimegalencephaly and intractable seizures. CDR3 residues: CAWSVGGEAFF. The CDR3, as DNA: TGTGCCTGGAGTGTGGGCGGTGAAGCTTTCTTT. Filled out from reference TRBV30 and TRBJ1-1, the complete variable domain reads SQTIHQWPATLVQPVGSPLSLECTVEGTSNPNLYWYRQAAGRGLQLLFYSVGIGQISSEVPQNLSASRPQDRQFILSSKKLLLSDSGFYLCAWSVGGEAFFGQGTRLTVV.